These 22 T cell receptor beta chains were all obtained from the same sample, sequenced in a study of T cells in Graves' hyperthyroidism and ophthalmopathy. Amplification yielded TCR beta CDR3 regions, with RNA transcripts as the source. The study used the HTBI primer set for a first-round RT-PCR of the TCR CDR3. TCRdb used MiXCR to reprocess the multiplex PCR reads, holding one entry per CDR3 protein. The table shows hundreds of thousands of distinct CDR3 sequences, with around a third occurring only once. Sequencing used blood. All receptors derive from a woman between 40 and 50 years old with Graves' hyperthyroidism.

This clonotype was seen only a few times. This chain connects TRBV4-1 to TRBJ1-4; D unresolved. Between the trimmed V and J ends, which lost 6 bases and 7 bases, there was a span of 12 bases. Germline V gives CDR1 MGHRA, CDR2 YSYEKL. The CDR3 covers 13 residues. The CDR3 here is CASSRVAGEKLFF. Written as DNA, the CDR3 is TGCGCCAGCAGTCGTGTGGCTGGTGAAAAACTGTTTTTT.

This clonotype was seen a few times. J is TRBJ1-2 and V is TRBV10-3, with a possible D match to TRBD1 (5 bases). Germline CDR1 is ENHRY and CDR2 is SYGVKD. Trimming pared 6 bases from V and 7 bases from J, leaving 21 bases between. The CDR3 has 15 residues. DNA for the CDR3: TGTGCCATCAGCCTCGGGACGAGGGGCTACGGTGGCTACACCTTC. Encoded protein: CAISLGTRGYGGYTF.

This clonotype has a count of ten or more. The rearrangement uses TRBV4-3 and TRBJ2-7; TRBD1 matches 7 bases. From germline, CDR1 is LGHNA and CDR2 YSLEER. There are 13 residues in the CDR3. V gave up 3 bases and J gave up 7 bases; unmatched junction bases: 6. This CDR3 is CASSQATGVEQYF. CDR3 coding DNA: TGCGCCAGCAGCCAGGCTACAGGGGTTGAGCAGTACTTC.

Comment on this clonotype: This may arise from a read error, as a much more abundant clone is one base away. The V call is TRBV7-8, the J call TRBJ1-1; 8 nucleotides align to TRBD1. Germline-derived CDR1 and CDR2 are SGHVS and FQNEAQ. This CDR3 comprises 14 residues. Here the CDR3 DNA reads TGTGCCTGCAGGACAGGGAACTCGAACACTGAAGCTTTCTTT. Protein sequence: CACRTGNSNTEAFF.

The V gene is TRBV29-1, the J gene TRBJ1-1, with D possibly TRBD1 on 6 matching bases. Germline V gene sequence: CDR1 SQVTM, CDR2 ANQGSEA. V was trimmed by 2 bases and J by 4 bases, leaving 14 bases between them. The CDR3 length is 14 residues. The CDR3 region is CSVEPTGGFTEAFF. The CDR3 DNA follows: TGCAGCGTTGAACCGACAGGAGGCTTCACTGAAGCTTTCTTT.

This clonotype was observed at least ten times. The V call is TRBV2, the J call TRBJ2-7; no firm D call. CDR1 and CDR2 from the germline V gene are SNHLY and FYNNEI. V was cut by 2 bases and J by 3 bases, with 14 bases left in between. The CDR3 length is 15 residues. CDR3 loop: CASSELGGPGYEQYF. CDR3 in DNA: TGTGCCAGCAGTGAATTAGGTGGCCCTGGCTACGAGCAGTACTTC.

This clonotype was counted only a few times. The chain employs TRBV7-9 and TRBJ1-5; D uncertain. CDR3 length: 11 residues. V lost 1 base and J lost 9, with 4 bases in between. Germline CDR1 is SEHNR and CDR2 is FQNEAQ (reference sequence). The CDR3: CASSLVWPQHF. CDR3 DNA: TGTGCCAGCAGCTTAGTTTGGCCCCAGCATTTT.

This clonotype was detected ten times or more. The CDR3 sequence: CASRFGAAYEQYF. As DNA, the CDR3 is TGTGCCAGCAGGTTCGGGGCAGCCTACGAGCAGTACTTC. The chain combines TRBV7-8 with TRBJ2-7; D possibly matches TRBD1 or TRBD2 (5 bases each). Germline V gives CDR1 SGHVS, CDR2 FQNEAQ. The CDR3 runs 13 residues. V was clipped by 6 bases and J by 2 bases, with 11 bases between them.

The table lists this clonotype with a count of one. This CDR3 is missing its conserved last phenylalanine or tryptophan, likely due to a read error. The gene calls are TRBV6-2 or TRBV6-3 and TRBJ1-2; a possible D gene is TRBD1 (5 bases). Per germline, CDR1 MNHEY and CDR2 SVGEGT. V was shortened by 8 bases and J by 3 bases, with 7 bases between the two germline ends. The CDR3 is 11 residues long. This chain's CDR3 is CASGADYGYTL. The CDR3 DNA follows: TGTGCCAGCGGGGCGGACTATGGCTACACCCTC.

This clonotype was seen ten or more times. The chain joins TRBV7-9 to TRBJ1-6; 9 positions match TRBD1. CDR1 is SEHNR, CDR2 FQNEAQ, per germline (reference sequence). V was pared by 6 bases and J by 7 bases, with 7 bases of the junction left unmatched. The CDR3 totals 15 residues. CDR3 bases: TGTGCCAGCAGAGTGACAGGGGGAGAAAATTCACCCCTCCACTTT. Translated: CASRVTGGENSPLHF.

As to this clonotype: This may stem from a read error, because a much larger clone lies one nucleotide away. The V gene is TRBV19, the J gene TRBJ2-7, with 7 bases aligning to TRBD1. This CDR3 is 15 amino acids long. Looked up from germline, CDR1 is LNHDA and CDR2 is SQIVND (reference sequence). V lost 2 bases to trimming and J lost 4 bases; unmatched junction nucleotides: 8. The chain's CDR3 is CASSISATGSYEQYF. The CDR3, as DNA: TGTGCCAGTAGTATATCTGCGACAGGGTCTTACGAGCAGTACTTC.

This clonotype was seen repeatedly, ten times or more. The chain uses TRBV7-2 and TRBJ1-6; D call uncertain. V was shortened by 3 bases and J by 9 bases, with 18 bases between the two germline ends. CDR1 SGHTA and CDR2 FQGNSA come from the germline V gene. This CDR3 contains 16 residues. CDR3 loop: CASSFLPRLVGSPLHF. CDR3 sequence (DNA): TGTGCCAGCAGCTTCCTCCCCCGTCTTGTGGGTTCACCCCTCCACTTT. The full variable domain, with the rest looked up from reference TRBV7-2 and TRBJ1-6, is GAGVSQSPSNKVTEKGKDVELRCDPISGHTALYWYRQSLGQGLEFLIYFQGNSAPDKSGLPSDRFSAERTGGSVSTLTIQRTQQEDSAVYLCASSFLPRLVGSPLHFGNGTRLTVT.

About this clonotype itself: In this CDR3 the conserved last residue, phenylalanine or tryptophan, is missing, so a read error is likely. V is TRBV5-1 and J is TRBJ2-5; 9 bases agree with TRBD1. There are 14 residues in the CDR3. Germline V gene lookup returns CDR1 SGHRS and CDR2 YFSETQ. V lost 3 bases, J lost 5 bases, and 5 bases stayed unmatched. CDR3 region: CASSSGQGRETQYV. The CDR3 bases are TGCGCCAGCAGCTCCGGACAGGGGAGGGAGACCCAGTACGTC.

The chain is built from TRBV7-2 and TRBJ1-6; D unresolved. Trimming took off 5 bases at V and 3 bases at J, with 17 bases between the two ends. The length of the CDR3 is 17 residues. Germline values: CDR1 SGHTA, CDR2 FQGNSA. The CDR3 DNA sequence: TGTGCCAGCAGCCATGCGGGCTTTGGGAGCTATAATTCACCCCTCCACTTT. It yields the protein CASSHAGFGSYNSPLHF. Supplemented by reference TRBV7-2 and TRBJ1-6, the full variable domain reads GAGVSQSPSNKVTEKGKDVELRCDPISGHTALYWYRQSLGQGLEFLIYFQGNSAPDKSGLPSDRFSAERTGGSVSTLTIQRTQQEDSAVYLCASSHAGFGSYNSPLHFGNGTRLTVT.

The chain combines TRBV14 with TRBJ1-6, with a tentative D call TRBD1 (5 bases). CDR1 SGHDN and CDR2 FVKESK come from the germline V gene. The CDR3 is 16 residues long. The V end was cut by 0 bases, the J end by 5 bases, with 11 bases between. The CDR3 DNA reads as TGTGCCAGCAGCCAAGATGCGGGGCTTGATAATTCACCCCTCCACTTT. This translates into CASSQDAGLDNSPLHF.

This clonotype came up a few times. V is TRBV7-2 and J is TRBJ1-2, with D unclear. Germline-derived CDR1 and CDR2 are SGHTA and FQGNSA. The V gene lost 5 bases and the J gene lost 5 bases, with 12 bases spanning the gap. The CDR3 runs 13 residues. CDR3 coding DNA: TGTGCCAGCAGCCCCCCGCCGGGGTATGGCTACACCTTC. It yields the protein CASSPPPGYGYTF.

The chain has TRBV10-3 and TRBJ1-1, with 7 bases matching TRBD1. Germline V gene lookup returns CDR1 ENHRY and CDR2 SYGVKD. V was pared by 3 bases and J by 13 bases, with 11 bases of the junction left unmatched. The CDR3 runs 13 residues. Here the CDR3 DNA reads TGTGCCATCAGTGACTCTACCGACAGGGAGGATTTCTTT. Translating gives CAISDSTDREDFF.

Ten or more counts support this clonotype. V gene TRBV2 combines with J gene TRBJ2-6; 7 bases are a match to TRBD1. This CDR3 spans 17 amino acids. Germline V gives CDR1 SNHLY, CDR2 FYNNEI. J lost 1 base, V lost 4 bases, and 7 bases had no gene match. CDR3 protein: CASSVSQGFSGANVLTF. In DNA form, the CDR3 reads TGTGCCAGCAGTGTTTCACAGGGGTTTTCTGGGGCCAACGTCCTGACTTTC.

The gene calls are TRBV19 and TRBJ1-5; no clear D gene. Germline CDR1 reads LNHDA; CDR2 reads SQIVND (reference sequence). The CDR3 totals 14 residues. The V end lost 5 bases, the J end lost 1 base, and 9 bases lay between the germline ends. The CDR3 reads CASSAWHSNQPQHF. CDR3 in DNA: TGTGCCAGTAGTGCCTGGCACAGCAATCAGCCCCAGCATTTT.

This clonotype has at least ten counts. The chain joins TRBV20-1 to TRBJ1-2, with TRBD1 matching 9 bases. Germline CDR1 and CDR2: DFQATT and SNEGSKA (reference sequence). After removal of 2 bases from V and 4 bases from J, the junction contained 5 bases not matched to a gene. The CDR3 consists of 14 residues. The CDR3 here is CSARTGGRGYGYTF. Written as DNA, the CDR3 is TGCAGTGCTAGAACAGGGGGCAGGGGCTATGGCTACACCTTC.

This clonotype appeared once. The chain's CDR3 is CASSDRGLAGYEQYF. CDR3 nucleotides: TGCGCCAGCAGTGATAGGGGACTAGCGGGGTACGAGCAGTACTTC. This chain joins TRBV10-2 and TRBJ2-7; 13 positions match TRBD2. Per the germline V gene, CDR1 is WSHSY and CDR2 is SAAADI. The J segment lost 4 bases and the V segment lost 3 bases, leaving 3 bases of the junction unmatched. The CDR3 consists of 15 residues.

This clonotype appeared a few times. CDR3 in DNA: TGCAGTGCTAGAGATCTCAAACATAATGAAAAACTGTTTTTT. Residues: CSARDLKHNEKLFF. The chain employs TRBV20-1 and TRBJ1-4; D uncertain. The CDR3 sequence is 14 residues long. Germline lookup yields CDR1 DFQATT and CDR2 SNEGSKA (reference sequence). With 0 bases removed from V and 4 bases from J, the gap between germline ends came to 9 bases.